One sample yielded the 32 T cell receptor beta chains listed below, sequenced in a study of a mutant IDH1 vaccine in newly diagnosed glioma. Their antigen targets remain unknown. Time point denoted: week 11, during vaccination. Doses comprised 300 ug of mutant IDH1 20-mer peptide each, plus topical imiquimod. Data came from immunoSEQ multiplex PCR; TCRdb stores just in-frame clones and leaves some out. The sample has some 120,000 clones; around 77% are singletons. Sequencing used PBMCs, obtained from a glioma patient whose treatment included an IDH1 peptide vaccine. The receptors stem from a man aged 35-49 years with glioma.

The rearrangement joins TRBV28 to TRBJ2-2; D uncertain. Trimming took 6 bases from V and 6 from J, leaving 5 bases between them. Germline V gene lookup returns CDR1 MDHEN and CDR2 SYDVKM. This CDR3 contains 11 residues. CDR3 region: CASREAGELFF. DNA of the CDR3: TGTGCCAGCAGGGAAGCCGGGGAGCTGTTTTTT.

V is TRBV28 and J is TRBJ2-7, with 11 bases matching TRBD2. The V gene's germline CDR1 is MDHEN and CDR2 SYDVKM. This CDR3 is 19 amino acids long. V lost 5 bases to trimming and J lost 3 bases; unmatched junction nucleotides: 18. For the CDR3, the DNA is TGTGCCAGCAGTAATAAACTAGCGGGAGTGACGCCCCTATACTACGAGCAGTACTTC. This codes for CASSNKLAGVTPLYYEQYF. Using reference TRBV28 and TRBJ2-7 for the parts outside the CDR3, the full variable domain is DVKVTQSSRYLVKRTGEKVFLECVQDMDHENMFWYRQDPGLGLRLIYFSYDVKMKEKGDIPEGYSVSREKKERFSLILESASTNQTSMYLCASSNKLAGVTPLYYEQYFGPGTRLTVT.

The chain employs TRBV9 and TRBJ2-3; D perhaps matches TRBD2 (6 bases). Trimming took off 0 bases at V and 0 bases at J, with 8 bases between the two ends. The CDR3 is made up of 15 amino acids. Per germline, CDR1 SGDLS and CDR2 YYNGEE. CDR3 loop: CASSVVGGSTDTQYF. The CDR3 nucleotides read TGTGCCAGCAGCGTAGTTGGGGGGAGCACAGATACGCAGTATTTT.

The chain uses TRBV14 and TRBJ2-7; no definite D call. Germline V gives CDR1 SGHDN, CDR2 FVKESK. V lost 1 base and J lost 3, with 4 bases in between. The CDR3 spans 12 residues. CDR3 bases: TGTGCCAGCAGCCAAGGTGGCTACGAGCAGTACTTC. Translation: CASSQGGYEQYF.

V gene TRBV6-5 combines with J gene TRBJ1-6, with TRBD1 identical over 8 bases. Trimming removed 7 bases from V and 7 bases from J; junction bases left unmatched: 9. The CDR3 loop spans 15 amino acids. CDR1 MNHEY and CDR2 SVGAGI come from the germline V gene. The CDR3 loop is CASTLQGAGNSPLHF. DNA for the CDR3: TGTGCCAGCACTCTCCAGGGGGCCGGGAATTCACCCCTCCACTTT.

The CDR3 sequence is CASTKDREAEAFF. The CDR3 nucleotides are TGTGCCAGCACCAAGGACAGGGAGGCTGAAGCTTTCTTT. The gene calls are TRBV6-5 and TRBJ1-1, with 8 bases fitting TRBD1. Germline values: CDR1 MNHEY, CDR2 SVGAGI. V lost 7 bases and J lost 6; bases outside the gene matches: 7. This CDR3 region has 13 residues.

The V and J genes are TRBV7-8 and TRBJ2-3; perhaps TRBD2 as D (5 bases). Trimming cost V 5 bases and J 2 bases, with 11 bases left between them. The CDR3 runs 14 residues. Germline V CDR1 and CDR2: SGHVS, FQNEAQ. CDR3 sequence (DNA): TGTGCCAGCAGCCGAGGGAGAGACACAGATACGCAGTATTTT. This translates into CASSRGRDTDTQYF.

This clone was recorded once. This chain joins TRBV7-2 and TRBJ2-2; TRBD2 matches 13 bases. The CDR3 runs 15 residues. The V and J ends lost 5 bases and 4 bases, in that order; junction bases with no gene match: 1. Germline lookup yields CDR1 SGHTA and CDR2 FQGNSA. The CDR3 DNA follows: TGTGCCAGCAGCAGGACTAGCGGGGGCACCGGGGAGCTGTTTTTT. Protein sequence: CASSRTSGGTGELFF.

This chain connects TRBV30 to TRBJ2-7; a weak D match, TRBD2 (5 bases). The germline V and J ends were trimmed by 3 bases and 7 bases, with 13 bases remaining between them. Germline loops: CDR1 GTSNPN, CDR2 SVGIG (reference sequence). CDR3 length: 12 residues. The CDR3 region is CAWREPRGEQYF. For the CDR3, the DNA is TGTGCCTGGAGGGAACCCCGGGGAGAGCAGTACTTC.

The chain carries TRBV9 and TRBJ2-3; D might be TRBD2 (6 bases). CDR3 length equals 15 residues. The V end lost 0 bases, the J end lost 0 bases, and 8 bases lay between the germline ends. Germline lookup yields CDR1 SGDLS and CDR2 YYNGEE. The CDR3 bases are TGTGCCAGCAGCGTAGGGGGGAGGAGCACAGATACGCAGTATTTT. This gives the protein CASSVGGRSTDTQYF.

The chain carries TRBV6-5 and TRBJ2-5; D not resolved. V was pared by 6 bases and J by 7 bases, with 9 bases between. The CDR3 is 11 amino acids. Germline loops: CDR1 MNHEY, CDR2 SVGAGI. CDR3 DNA: TGTGCCAGCAGGGGGATGGGGACCCAGTACTTC. Its translation: CASRGMGTQYF.

V is TRBV25-1 and J is TRBJ2-7; no definite D call. V was trimmed by 8 bases and J by 5 bases, leaving 7 bases between them. The germline V gene encodes CDR1 MGHDK and CDR2 SYGVNS. The CDR3 extends over 10 amino acids. The CDR3 is CASEEDEQYF. DNA of the CDR3: TGTGCCAGCGAAGAGGACGAGCAGTACTTC.

The CDR3: CASSLVARTNEQFF. The CDR3 DNA reads as TGTGCCAGCAGCTTAGTGGCCCGTACCAATGAGCAGTTCTTC. The V call is TRBV7-2, the J call TRBJ2-1; D gene ambiguous. The ends were cut back, 1 base at V and 6 bases at J, with 10 bases in the middle. CDR3 size: 14 residues. Per the germline V gene, CDR1 is SGHTA and CDR2 is FQGNSA.

This clone was seen more than once but under ten times. Other nucleotide sequences from this sample produce the same CDR3. The chain recombines TRBV19 with TRBJ2-7; D ambiguous. Trimming took 3 bases from V and 2 from J, leaving 11 bases between them. The CDR3 extends over 14 amino acids. The germline gives CDR1 LNHDA, CDR2 SQIVND (reference sequence). The CDR3 loop reads CASSIGQETYEQYF. The CDR3 coding sequence is TGTGCCAGTAGTATCGGGCAGGAAACCTACGAGCAGTACTTC.

The CDR3: CASSTLAGVSEQFF. In DNA, the CDR3 is TGTGCCAGCAGCACGCTAGCGGGTGTGAGTGAGCAGTTCTTC. This sequence joins TRBV27 and TRBJ2-1, with 8 bases matching TRBD2. This CDR3 is 14 amino acids long. V lost 6 bases to trimming and J lost 9 bases; unmatched junction nucleotides: 10. Germline CDR1 reads MNHEY; CDR2 reads SMNVEV (reference sequence).

The chain couples TRBV6-1 to TRBJ2-1; 7 nucleotides align to TRBD1. Germline V CDR1 and CDR2: MNHNS, SASEGT. Trimming removed 4 bases from V and 15 bases from J; junction bases left unmatched: 12. This CDR3 is built from 13 residues. CDR3 in DNA: TGTGCCAGCAGTGTCGACAGGGCCCCCGTTCCGTTCTTC. This gives the protein CASSVDRAPVPFF.

The chain carries TRBV6-5 and TRBJ2-1; TRBD1 might be the D (5 bases). The CDR3 extends over 12 amino acids. Per the germline V gene, CDR1 is MNHEY and CDR2 is SVGAGI. V lost 2 bases and J lost 6, with 5 bases in between. CDR3 residues: CASSYRGNEQFF. The CDR3 DNA reads TGTGCCAGCAGTTACAGGGGCAATGAGCAGTTCTTC.

V gene TRBV27 combines with J gene TRBJ1-3; a possible D gene is TRBD1 (5 bases). The germline gives CDR1 MNHEY, CDR2 SMNVEV (reference sequence). The length of the CDR3 is 15 residues. The germline V and J ends were trimmed by 1 base and 1 base, with 8 bases remaining between them. In DNA form, the CDR3 reads TGTGCCAGCAGTTTATTCCCAGGGTCTGGAAACACCATATATTTT. Translated, it gives CASSLFPGSGNTIYF.

The chain links TRBV4-2 to TRBJ1-2; tentative D call: TRBD1 (6 bases). CDR3 length: 13 residues. Trimming pared 0 bases from V and 5 bases from J, leaving 7 bases between. From germline, CDR1 is LGHNA and CDR2 YNFKEQ. This chain's CDR3 is CASSQDRGYGYTF. CDR3 DNA: TGTGCCAGCAGCCAAGACAGGGGTTATGGCTACACCTTC.

The rearrangement uses TRBV27 and TRBJ2-1, with 11 bases identical to TRBD2. The CDR3 totals 16 residues. Unmatched junction bases numbered 12, after V lost 4 bases and J lost 10 bases. Germline values: CDR1 MNHEY, CDR2 SMNVEV (reference sequence). CDR3 nucleotides: TGTGCCAGCAGTTCCGCGGGACTAGCGGACGCGAGAGAGCAGTTCTTC. Translating gives CASSSAGLADAREQFF.

CDR3 DNA: TGTGCCACCAGCAGAGAGGCAGGGGGTCTCTCCTACGAGCAGTACTTC. It translates to CATSREAGGLSYEQYF. V usage is TRBV15 and J usage is TRBJ2-7, with TRBD1 matching 7 bases. The CDR3 totals 16 residues. The germline gives CDR1 LNHNV, CDR2 YYDKDF (reference sequence). V gave up 0 bases and J gave up 0 bases; unmatched junction bases: 5.

The sample holds one count of this clone. The V gene is TRBV6-5, the J gene TRBJ2-3; no clear D gene. Trimming took 2 bases from V and 0 from J, leaving 6 bases between them. The CDR3 length is 14 residues. Germline V lookup: CDR1 MNHEY, CDR2 SVGAGI. The DNA for the CDR3 is TGTGCCAGCAGTTACAAGTATAGCACAGATACGCAGTATTTT. Residues: CASSYKYSTDTQYF.

The V call is TRBV28, the J call TRBJ1-3; D remains unclear. V was shortened by 2 bases and J by 4 bases, with 6 bases between the two germline ends. The germline V gene has CDR1 MDHEN and CDR2 SYDVKM. This CDR3 comprises 13 residues. The CDR3 DNA is TGTGCCAGCAGTTTACCTTCAGGAAACACCATATATTTT. Translating gives CASSLPSGNTIYF.

This chain uses TRBV9 with TRBJ1-1; no reliable D call. The CDR3 covers 16 residues. Germline values: CDR1 SGDLS, CDR2 YYNGEE. The V end was cut by 0 bases, the J end by 1 base, with 13 bases between. CDR3 nucleotide sequence: TGTGCCAGCAGCGTAGGGGCTGGTCGCGCGAACACTGAAGCTTTCTTT. Translation gives CASSVGAGRANTEAFF.

The chain has TRBV28 and TRBJ2-1; D is unresolved. This CDR3 has 12 amino acids. Trimming left V 6 bases short and J 8 bases short, with 11 bases between. The V gene's germline CDR1 is MDHEN and CDR2 SYDVKM. Written as DNA, the CDR3 is TGTGCCAGCAGGGGGATGTTCTATGAGCAGTTCTTC. It codes for CASRGMFYEQFF.

Points on this clone: One end of the junction is discordant with germline, which a read error may explain. The chain uses TRBV7-7 and TRBJ2-4, with 10 bases fitting TRBD1. Germline lookup yields CDR1 SSHAT and CDR2 FNYEAQ (reference sequence). The CDR3 is made up of 19 amino acids. CDR3 sequence: CASSLPRTGGIQTKNIQYF. The CDR3 DNA sequence: TGTGCTAGCAGCTTGCCCCGGACAGGGGGGATACAAACCAAAAACATTCAGTACTTC.

This clone was counted a single time. The chain is built from TRBV18 and TRBJ1-1; perhaps TRBD1 as D (5 bases). Trimming left V 0 bases short and J 1 base short, with 9 bases between. There are 15 residues in the CDR3. CDR1 is KGHSH and CDR2 is LQKENI in the germline V gene. CDR3 sequence reads: CASSPPWGPNTEAFF. CDR3 nucleotides: TGTGCCAGCTCACCACCTTGGGGACCGAACACTGAAGCTTTCTTT.

The chain employs TRBV5-4 and TRBJ1-2; TRBD1 is a possible D gene (6 bases). The CDR3 sequence is 13 residues long. Trimming left V 0 bases short and J 8 bases short, with 11 bases between. Germline V gene data show CDR1 as SGHNT and CDR2 as YYREEE (reference sequence). CDR3 sequence: CASSLDRDVGYTF. Here the CDR3 DNA reads TGTGCCAGCAGCTTGGACAGGGATGTGGGCTACACCTTC.

This chain links TRBV5-8 with TRBJ1-5, with D unresolved. This CDR3 region has 15 residues. Germline assignment: CDR1 SGHTS and CDR2 YDEGEE. Trimming took off 0 bases at V and 2 bases at J, with 9 bases between the two ends. The CDR3 region is CASSLAMGGNQPQHF. The CDR3 DNA is TGTGCCAGCAGCTTGGCCATGGGTGGCAATCAGCCCCAGCATTTT.

The chain uses TRBV28 and TRBJ1-5, with unresolved D. V shed 4 bases and J shed 5 bases, with 12 bases lying between them. From germline, CDR1 is MDHEN and CDR2 SYDVKM. The CDR3 sequence is 14 residues long. CDR3 bases: TGTGCCAGCAGTTCCCGGTTCGAATATCAGCCCCAGCATTTT. Translating it yields CASSSRFEYQPQHF.

The V and J genes are TRBV7-6 and TRBJ2-5; no definite D call. The CDR3 spans 14 residues. Per the germline V gene, CDR1 is SGHVS and CDR2 is FNYEAQ. Trimming took off 3 bases at V and 3 bases at J, with 11 bases between the two ends. CDR3 region: CASSFWEVEETQYF. The CDR3 DNA reads TGTGCCAGCAGCTTTTGGGAAGTGGAAGAGACCCAGTACTTC. Filled out from reference TRBV7-6 and TRBJ2-5, the complete variable domain reads GAGVSQSPRYKVTKRGQDVALRCDPISGHVSLYWYRQALGQGPEFLTYFNYEAQQDKSGLPNDRFSAERPEGSISTLTIQRTEQRDSAMYRCASSFWEVEETQYFGPGTRLLVL.

This chain connects TRBV6-5 to TRBJ2-3, with 8 bases aligning to TRBD1. V shed 8 bases and J 2 bases; nucleotides not matched to a gene: 3. The CDR3 totals 13 residues. From germline, CDR1 is MNHEY and CDR2 SVGAGI. CDR3 amino acids: CASAGGDTDTQYF. In DNA, the CDR3 is TGTGCCAGCGCAGGGGGCGACACAGATACGCAGTATTTT.